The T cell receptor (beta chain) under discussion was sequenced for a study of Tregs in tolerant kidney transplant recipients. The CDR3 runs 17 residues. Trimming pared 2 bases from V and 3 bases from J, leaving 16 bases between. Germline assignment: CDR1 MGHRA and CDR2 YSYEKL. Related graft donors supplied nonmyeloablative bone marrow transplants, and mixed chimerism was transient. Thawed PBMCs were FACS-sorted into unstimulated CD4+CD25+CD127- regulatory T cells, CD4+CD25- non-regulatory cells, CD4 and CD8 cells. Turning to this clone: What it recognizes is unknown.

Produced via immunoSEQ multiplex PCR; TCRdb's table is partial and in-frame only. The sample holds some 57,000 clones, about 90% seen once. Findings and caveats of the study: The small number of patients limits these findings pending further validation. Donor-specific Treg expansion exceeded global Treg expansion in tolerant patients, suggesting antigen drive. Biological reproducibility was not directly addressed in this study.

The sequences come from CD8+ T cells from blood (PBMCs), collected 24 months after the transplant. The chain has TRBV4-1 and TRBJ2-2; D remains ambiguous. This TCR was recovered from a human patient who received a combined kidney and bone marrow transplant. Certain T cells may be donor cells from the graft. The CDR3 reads CASSQYSLGADTGELFF. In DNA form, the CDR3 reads TGCGCCAGCAGCCAATATTCCCTAGGAGCCGACACCGGGGAGCTGTTTTTT.